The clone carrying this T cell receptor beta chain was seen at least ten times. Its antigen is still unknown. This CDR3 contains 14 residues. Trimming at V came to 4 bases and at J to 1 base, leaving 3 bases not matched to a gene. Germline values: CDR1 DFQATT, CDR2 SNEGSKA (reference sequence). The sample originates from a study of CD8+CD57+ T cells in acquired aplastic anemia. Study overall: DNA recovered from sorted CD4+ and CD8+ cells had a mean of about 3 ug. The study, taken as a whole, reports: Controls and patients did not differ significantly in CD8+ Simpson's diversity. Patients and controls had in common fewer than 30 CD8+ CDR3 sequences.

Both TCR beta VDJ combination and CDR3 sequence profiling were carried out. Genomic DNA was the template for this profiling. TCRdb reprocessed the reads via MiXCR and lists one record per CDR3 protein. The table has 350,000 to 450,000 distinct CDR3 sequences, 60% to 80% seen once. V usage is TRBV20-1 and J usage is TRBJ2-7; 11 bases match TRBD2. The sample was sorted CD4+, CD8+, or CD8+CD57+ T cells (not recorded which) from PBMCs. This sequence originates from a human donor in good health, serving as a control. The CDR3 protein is CSATSGGRSYEQYF. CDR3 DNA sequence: TGCAGTGCTACTAGCGGGGGGCGTTCCTACGAGCAGTACTTC.